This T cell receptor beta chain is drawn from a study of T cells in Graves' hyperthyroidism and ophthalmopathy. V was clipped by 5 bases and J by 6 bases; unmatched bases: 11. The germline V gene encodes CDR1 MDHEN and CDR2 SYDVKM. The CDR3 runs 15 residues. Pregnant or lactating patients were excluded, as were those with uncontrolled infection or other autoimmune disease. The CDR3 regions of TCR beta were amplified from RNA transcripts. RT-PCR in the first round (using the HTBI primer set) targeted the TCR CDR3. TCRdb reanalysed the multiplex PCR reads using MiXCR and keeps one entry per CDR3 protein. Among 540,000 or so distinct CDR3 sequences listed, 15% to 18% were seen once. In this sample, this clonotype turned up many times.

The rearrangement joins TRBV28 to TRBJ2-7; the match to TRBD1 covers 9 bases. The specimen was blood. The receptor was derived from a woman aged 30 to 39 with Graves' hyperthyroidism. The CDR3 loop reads CASSTRDRASLEQYF. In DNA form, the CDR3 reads TGTGCCAGCAGTACCCGGGACAGGGCTTCCCTCGAGCAGTACTTC.